Presented here are 22 T cell receptor beta chains from one specimen sequenced in a study of regulatory T cells in long-lasting Graves disease. Arm-PCR of CDR3 regions and iRepertoire HTBI primers were used to build TCR beta libraries. TCRdb independently ran MiXCR on the multiplex PCR reads; one entry per CDR3 protein. The sample includes around 500,000 distinct CDR3 sequences, roughly 13% of them seen just once. The time point is: newly diagnosed GD, antithyroid drugs for less than 3 months. The TCR library was made from RNA that had been extracted from PBMCs in TRIzol. These sequences were also reported in another study, on T cells in Graves' hyperthyroidism and ophthalmopathy.

Sequencing used peripheral blood mononuclear cells (PBMCs), obtained at new diagnosis, from a patient treated with antithyroid drugs. These receptors all stem from a man younger than 40 with Graves disease.

This clonotype was found many times. This chain uses TRBV19 with TRBJ2-2; the match to TRBD2 covers 8 bases. Germline V gene lookup returns CDR1 LNHDA and CDR2 SQIVND (reference sequence). V lost 6 bases to trimming and J lost 0 bases; unmatched junction nucleotides: 6. This CDR3 region has 16 residues. This CDR3 reads CASSVSGGPNTGELFF. CDR3 nucleotides: TGTGCCAGTAGCGTTTCGGGAGGGCCGAACACCGGGGAGCTGTTTTTT.

This clonotype was picked up many times. The chain has TRBV10-1 and TRBJ2-4; TRBD1 is a possible D gene (6 bases). This CDR3 contains 16 residues. Looked up from germline, CDR1 is WNHNN and CDR2 is SYGVQD (reference sequence). Deletions cut 3 bases from V and 1 base from J, with 13 bases between. The CDR3 sequence: CASSEGTGKAKNIQYF. As DNA, the CDR3 is TGCGCCAGCAGTGAAGGTACAGGGAAGGCCAAAAACATTCAGTACTTC.

This clonotype was counted ten times or more. J is TRBJ2-4 and V is TRBV20-1; perhaps TRBD1 as D (5 bases). CDR3 size: 14 residues. Germline CDR1 reads DFQATT; CDR2 reads SNEGSKA (reference sequence). The CDR3 loop is CTCRLGGAGDIQYF. CDR3 bases: TGCACTTGCAGGCTCGGTGGGGCTGGGGACATTCAGTACTTC.

This clonotype came up many times. The V call is TRBV27, the J call TRBJ2-7, with 7 bases that match TRBD2. This CDR3 spans 13 amino acids. V shed 5 bases and J 2 bases; nucleotides not matched to a gene: 3. Germline V lookup: CDR1 MNHEY, CDR2 SMNVEV (reference sequence). The CDR3 region is CASSVAGAYEQYF. DNA for the CDR3: TGTGCCAGCAGTGTCGCGGGGGCCTACGAGCAGTACTTC.

The table lists this clonotype with a few counts. The chain uses TRBV18 and TRBJ1-1, with a weak D call TRBD1 (6 bases). Germline V gives CDR1 KGHSH, CDR2 LQKENI. The CDR3 is 14 residues long. With 3 bases removed from V and 3 bases from J, the gap between germline ends came to 11 bases. The DNA for the CDR3 is TGTGCCAGCTCACCTGACAGGTCCTACACTGAAGCTTTCTTT. Protein sequence: CASSPDRSYTEAFF. Based on the CDR3 plus reference TRBV18 and TRBJ1-1, the full variable domain is NAGVMQNPRHLVRRRGQEARLRCSPMKGHSHVYWYRQLPEEGLKFMVYLQKENIIDESGMPKERFSAEFPKEGPSILRIQQVVRGDSAAYFCASSPDRSYTEAFFGQGTRLTVV.

This clonotype was picked up many times. V is TRBV5-6 and J is TRBJ1-1, with a possible D match to TRBD1 (5 bases). In germline, CDR1 is SGHDT, CDR2 YYEEEE. The CDR3 covers 13 residues. V lost 0 bases, J lost 9 bases, and 12 bases lay in between. The CDR3 region has the DNA TGTGCCAGCAGCTTGGCGGACACAAGTAAAGCTTTCTTT. Translation: CASSLADTSKAFF.

The table lists this clonotype with a few counts. This rearrangement joins TRBV7-2 to TRBJ2-2; D unresolved. CDR1 SGHTA and CDR2 FQGNSA come from the germline V gene. The germline V and J ends were trimmed by 7 bases and 0 bases, with 9 bases remaining between them. The CDR3 consists of 14 residues. The CDR3 nucleotides read TGTGCCAGCACGCGGCTACCGAACACCGGGGAGCTGTTTTTT. Its translation: CASTRLPNTGELFF.

The rearrangement uses TRBV20-1 and TRBJ1-5; unclear D gene. CDR1 DFQATT and CDR2 SNEGSKA come from the germline V gene (reference sequence). This CDR3 is 14 amino acids long. V lost 2 bases and J lost 2, with 10 bases in between. In nucleotides, the CDR3 is TGCAGTGCTAGACTTCGGGGAGGCAATCAGCCCCAGCATTTT. Its protein product is CSARLRGGNQPQHF.

The chain joins TRBV20-1 to TRBJ2-3, with a tentative D call TRBD2 (5 bases). The germline gives CDR1 DFQATT, CDR2 SNEGSKA (reference sequence). Trimming took off 5 bases at V and 0 bases at J, with 12 bases between the two ends. The CDR3 totals 14 residues. The chain's CDR3 is CSAAVVASTDTQYF. The CDR3 nucleotides read TGCAGTGCTGCGGTGGTAGCGAGCACAGATACGCAGTATTTT.

This clonotype came up many times. The V gene is TRBV12-3 or TRBV12-4, the J gene TRBJ2-7; TRBD2 is a possible D gene (6 bases). The CDR3 is 15 residues long. V gave up 6 bases and J gave up 7 bases, with 22 bases separating them. In nucleotides, the CDR3 is TGTGCCAGCAGCACAATGGGACTTGAGCCAAGGGAGCAGTACTTC. This gives the protein CASSTMGLEPREQYF.

Ten or more counts support this clonotype. The chain recombines TRBV10-3 with TRBJ2-5; 10 nucleotides line up with TRBD1. The V segment lost 6 bases and the J segment 3 bases; nucleotides outside the gene matches: 4. Per the germline V gene, CDR1 is ENHRY and CDR2 is SYGVKD. The CDR3 has 14 residues. CDR3 region: CAIRGDRGEETQYF. The CDR3 bases are TGTGCCATCAGGGGGGACAGGGGAGAAGAGACCCAGTACTTC.

This sequence joins TRBV19 and TRBJ2-1; 11 bases line up with TRBD2. The J segment lost 7 bases and the V segment lost 5 bases, leaving 10 bases of the junction unmatched. The CDR3 runs to 16 residues. The V gene's germline CDR1 is LNHDA and CDR2 SQIVND (reference sequence). The CDR3 DNA reads as TGTGCCAGTAGTGACGGGACTAGCGGAGGTTTTAATGAGCAGTTCTTC. It translates to CASSDGTSGGFNEQFF.

The rearrangement uses TRBV20-1 and TRBJ1-5; no definite D call. Trimming stripped 3 bases from V and 1 base from J, with 7 bases between. The germline CDR1 and CDR2 sequences are DFQATT and SNEGSKA (reference sequence). This CDR3 has 13 residues. The CDR3 is CSAREQSNQPQHF. CDR3 nucleotide sequence: TGCAGTGCTAGGGAACAAAGCAATCAGCCCCAGCATTTT.

This clonotype occurred a few times. The J gene is TRBJ2-7, the V gene TRBV4-2; D could derive from TRBD1 or TRBD2 (7 bases each). Trimming took off 3 bases at V and 5 bases at J, with 17 bases between the two ends. Per germline, CDR1 LGHNA and CDR2 YNFKEQ. There are 15 residues in the CDR3. The CDR3 DNA reads TGTGCCAGCAGCCAGGGTGTGGGAGGGGGCGACGAGCAGTACTTC. This gives the protein CASSQGVGGGDEQYF.

This clonotype was seen repeatedly, ten times or more. The rearrangement uses TRBV10-3 and TRBJ1-2; D is unresolved. Germline CDR1 reads ENHRY; CDR2 reads SYGVKD. Trimming removed 3 bases from V and 4 bases from J, with 6 bases in between. CDR3 length equals 12 residues. The CDR3 protein is CAISDGTYGYTF. The CDR3 region has the DNA TGTGCCATCAGTGACGGAACCTATGGCTACACCTTC.

The chain combines TRBV29-1 with TRBJ1-2; weak D call: TRBD1 (5 bases). Germline CDR1 and CDR2: SQVTM and ANQGSEA. Trimming removed 7 bases at V and 0 bases at J, with 9 bases between. CDR3 length: 12 residues. The CDR3 coding sequence is TGCAGCGGGGCGGGACCTAACTATGGCTACACCTTC. Translated: CSGAGPNYGYTF. The variable domain in full, completed from reference TRBV29-1 and TRBJ1-2, reads SAVISQKPSRDICQRGTSLTIQCQVDSQVTMMFWYRQQPGQSLTLIATANQGSEATYESGFVIDKFPISRPNLTFSTLTVSNMSPEDSSIYLCSGAGPNYGYTFGSGTRLTVV.

The table lists this clonotype with a few counts. The chain joins TRBV20-1 to TRBJ2-3, with D unclear. V was pared by 3 bases and J by 0 bases, with 10 bases between. The CDR3 runs to 14 residues. The germline V gene has CDR1 DFQATT and CDR2 SNEGSKA (reference sequence). In nucleotides, the CDR3 is TGCAGTGCTAGTCAGGCGTTTAGCACAGATACGCAGTATTTT. It translates to CSASQAFSTDTQYF.

This clonotype was seen at least ten times. This sequence joins TRBV20-1 and TRBJ1-1; D not certain. The CDR3 contains 11 residues. The germline V gene has CDR1 DFQATT and CDR2 SNEGSKA (reference sequence). V was clipped by 4 bases and J by 5 bases, with 8 bases between them. The CDR3 DNA is TGCAGTGCTATCGGGGATACTGAAGCTTTCTTT. It translates to CSAIGDTEAFF.

Concerning this clonotype itself: This may arise from a read error, as a much more abundant clone is one base away. This sequence joins TRBV6-5 and TRBJ2-1; D not certain. The CDR3 sequence is 12 residues long. Germline CDR1 is MNHEY and CDR2 is SVGAGI. CDR3 sequence reads: CASSFLVDERFF. In DNA form, the CDR3 reads TGTGCCAGCAGTTTTCTAGTGGATGAGCGGTTCTTC.

In this sample, this clonotype turned up many times. The rearrangement links TRBV29-1 to TRBJ2-3, with 9 bases identical to TRBD2. The CDR3 extends over 15 amino acids. Trimming removed 2 bases from V and 2 bases from J; junction bases left unmatched: 5. Germline-derived CDR1 and CDR2 are SQVTM and ANQGSEA. CDR3 sequence: CSVERLAGPTDTQYF. CDR3 in DNA: TGCAGCGTTGAAAGGCTAGCGGGGCCCACAGATACGCAGTATTTT.

The J gene is TRBJ2-3, the V gene TRBV11-2, with TRBD1 matching 10 bases. The assigned J gene may be wrong: the sequence end matches TRBJ2-5 better. The CDR3 covers 14 residues. From germline, CDR1 is SGHAT and CDR2 FQNNGV. DNA for the CDR3: TGTGCCAGCAGCTTCCGGACAGGGGGGGAGACCCAGTACTTC. This encodes CASSFRTGGETQYF.

J is TRBJ2-1 and V is TRBV7-9; 8 bases agree with TRBD2. Trimming at V came to 5 bases and at J to 4 bases, leaving 13 bases not matched to a gene. Germline V lookup: CDR1 SEHNR, CDR2 FQNEAQ (reference sequence). This CDR3 is 17 amino acids long. DNA of the CDR3: TGTGCCAGCAGCATCAGTAGCGGGACTTTACGGTACAATGAGCAGTTCTTC. Translated, it gives CASSISSGTLRYNEQFF.